This T cell receptor (beta chain) was recorded in a study of T cells after yellow fever vaccination (dated by TCRdb to between 2018 and 2021). In terms of the full investigation: The SMART-Seq v4 Ultra Low Input RNA kit was used to prepare libraries from fractions with low cell numbers. To track T-cell clones before and after primary and booster YFV17D yellow fever vaccination, bulk TCR alpha and beta repertoires were sequenced longitudinally. The cohort comprised two healthy male donors, one aged 18 to 30 and one aged 30 to 40 years. Blood samples were taken at several timepoints before and after primary and secondary immunization, and bulk PBMC replicates and cell subsets were isolated.

Sequencing was carried out with an Illumina NovaSeq 6000. TCR cDNA was synthesized by 5'RACE template switching, through which a universal primer site and unique molecular identifiers were introduced. Priming of cDNA synthesis was performed from both the TCR alpha and TCR beta constant segments. Two PCR steps were used to amplify libraries, with sample barcodes and sequencing adapters being added in the second step. Sequencing of libraries was done on Illumina HiSeq 2500 (2x100 bp) or NovaSeq (2x150 bp). In the source study's methods: MIGEC was used to demultiplex reads and collapse the reads into UMI consensus sequences, and MiXCR was used for V(D)J alignment. Vaccine-responding clonotypes were identified with edgeR using replicate PBMC samples, with FDR below 0.01 and a log2 fold change above 5 up to day 15 being required. CD4 or CD8 identity was assigned to each bulk clonotype according to whether the clonotype was present at higher abundance in the sequenced CD4 repertoire or the sequenced CD8 repertoire. TCRdb reprocessing: public reads trimmed at Q25 with fastp, clones called with MiXCR, in-frame beta chains kept. Rows are unified per CDR3 protein, each entry keeping the most common DNA and genes. None of the V and J calls come from the authors' own analysis; TCRdb made them. The sample table holds fewer than 350,000 distinct CDR3 sequences, of which about 4.5% were seen once. Roughly a fifth of the sample is taken by the ten largest.

The sample holds many counts of this clonotype. Its binding antigen is unknown. No base quality values were provided; no much bigger clone lies one nucleotide off. Broader findings and caveats from the paper: A small fraction of clonotypes appeared in both the CD4 and CD8 compartments, likely as a result of convergent recombination. After the booster, most of the clones that had expanded following primary vaccination were detected again (96% of CD4 and around 87% of CD8), which suggests that memory was broadly maintained. The secondary T-cell response was found to be weaker but faster than the primary response, with a peak reached on day 5 rather than on day 15. Only a couple of donors were included in the study, so the extent to which the findings can be generalized is limited. FACS-sorted repertoires could contain abundant contaminating clonotypes from the bulk population, so computational filtering was required.

Taken with the paper, the label for treatment or condition translates to: live attenuated yellow fever vaccine strain. Two biological replicates of bulk PBMCs were collected at each blood-draw timepoint. PBMCs were isolated from peripheral blood using a standard Ficoll-Paque protocol. TriZol was used to extract RNA from bulk PBMCs, CD4 and CD8 fractions, and dextramer-positive and dextramer-negative fractions. The source is a man younger than 30 who received the YFV17D yellow fever vaccine. The specimen was PBMCs, collected 15 days after the yellow fever booster vaccination.

The DNA sequence is given as TGTGCCAGCAGCCCACAGGGACCTGGAAACACCATATATTTT. This translates into CASSPQGPGNTIYF. This chain joins TRBV7-3 to TRBJ1-3; a weak D assignment points to TRBD1 (6 bases agree). Cut back by 5 bases and 2 bases, the V and J ends lie 10 bases apart. The CDR3 holds 14 amino acids from the cysteine to the phenylalanine. Only the CDR3 region is kept as DNA, spanning 42 bases read in frame from base 1. CDR1 and CDR2 were assigned from the germline V gene as SGHTA and FQGTGA.